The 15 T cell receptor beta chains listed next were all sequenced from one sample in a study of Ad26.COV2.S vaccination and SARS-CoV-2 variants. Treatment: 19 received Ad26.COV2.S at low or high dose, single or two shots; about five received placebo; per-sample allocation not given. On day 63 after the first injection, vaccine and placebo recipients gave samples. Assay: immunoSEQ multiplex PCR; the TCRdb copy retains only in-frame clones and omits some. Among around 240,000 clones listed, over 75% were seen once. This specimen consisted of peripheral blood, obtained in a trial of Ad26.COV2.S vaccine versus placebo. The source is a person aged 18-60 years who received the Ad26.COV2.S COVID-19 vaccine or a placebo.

The CDR3 DNA sequence: TGTGCCAGCAGCCAAGGCATCTTGGAGGAGCAGTACTTC. This gives the protein CASSQGILEEQYF. The V gene is TRBV14, the J gene TRBJ2-7, with D uncertain. The V end lost 1 base, the J end lost 7 bases, and 11 bases lay between the germline ends. The CDR3 has 13 residues. Looked up from germline, CDR1 is SGHDN and CDR2 is FVKESK.

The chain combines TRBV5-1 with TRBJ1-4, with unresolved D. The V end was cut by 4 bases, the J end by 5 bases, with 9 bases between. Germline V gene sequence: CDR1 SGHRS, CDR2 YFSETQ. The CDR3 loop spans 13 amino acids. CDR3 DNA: TGCGCCAGCAGCGAACCGATGAATGAAAAACTGTTTTTT. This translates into CASSEPMNEKLFF.

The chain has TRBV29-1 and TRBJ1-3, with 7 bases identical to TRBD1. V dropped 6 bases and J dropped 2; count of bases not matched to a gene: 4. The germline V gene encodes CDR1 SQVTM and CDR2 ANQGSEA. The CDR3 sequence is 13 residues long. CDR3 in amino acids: CSVARGTGNTIYF. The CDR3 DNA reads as TGCAGCGTCGCCAGGGGGACTGGAAACACCATATATTTT. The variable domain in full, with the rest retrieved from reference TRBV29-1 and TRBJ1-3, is SAVISQKPSRDICQRGTSLTIQCQVDSQVTMMFWYRQQPGQSLTLIATANQGSEATYESGFVIDKFPISRPNLTFSTLTVSNMSPEDSSIYLCSVARGTGNTIYFGEGSWLTVV.

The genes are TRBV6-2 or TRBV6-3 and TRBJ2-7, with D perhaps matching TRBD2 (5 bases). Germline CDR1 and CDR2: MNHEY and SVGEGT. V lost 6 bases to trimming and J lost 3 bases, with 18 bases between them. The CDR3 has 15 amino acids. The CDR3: CASSRTSTALYEQYF. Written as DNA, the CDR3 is TGTGCCAGCAGCCGTACTAGTACTGCACTCTACGAGCAGTACTTC.

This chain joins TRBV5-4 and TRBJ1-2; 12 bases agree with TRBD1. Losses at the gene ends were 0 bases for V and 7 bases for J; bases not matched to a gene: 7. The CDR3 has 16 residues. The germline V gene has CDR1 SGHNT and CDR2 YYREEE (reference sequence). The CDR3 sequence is CASSLVLGTGGGGYTF. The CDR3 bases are TGTGCCAGCAGCTTGGTCTTAGGGACAGGGGGCGGTGGCTACACCTTC.

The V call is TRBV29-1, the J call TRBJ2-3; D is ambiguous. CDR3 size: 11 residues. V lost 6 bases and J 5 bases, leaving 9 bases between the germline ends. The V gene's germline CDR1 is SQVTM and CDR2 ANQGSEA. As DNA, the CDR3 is TGCAGCGTCGACTCTAGAGATACGCAGTATTTT. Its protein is CSVDSRDTQYF.

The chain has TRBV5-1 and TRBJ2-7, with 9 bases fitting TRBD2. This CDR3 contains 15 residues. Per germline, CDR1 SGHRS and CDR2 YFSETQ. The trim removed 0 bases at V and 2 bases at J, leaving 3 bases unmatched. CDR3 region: CASSLGLADTYEQYF. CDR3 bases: TGCGCCAGCAGCTTGGGACTAGCGGATACCTACGAGCAGTACTTC.

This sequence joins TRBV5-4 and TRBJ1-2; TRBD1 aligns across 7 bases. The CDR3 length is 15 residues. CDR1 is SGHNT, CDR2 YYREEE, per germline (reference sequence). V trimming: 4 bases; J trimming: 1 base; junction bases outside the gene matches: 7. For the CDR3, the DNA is TGTGCCAGCAGCCAGGGACAGCTAGTTAACTATGGCTACACCTTC. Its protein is CASSQGQLVNYGYTF.

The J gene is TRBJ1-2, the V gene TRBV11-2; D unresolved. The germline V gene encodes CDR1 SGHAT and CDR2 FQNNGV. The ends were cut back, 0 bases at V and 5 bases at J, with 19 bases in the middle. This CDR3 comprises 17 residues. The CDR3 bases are TGTGCCAGCAGCTTAGATCAGTCCGGAGGGCGAGGGTATGGCTACACCTTC. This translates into CASSLDQSGGRGYGYTF.

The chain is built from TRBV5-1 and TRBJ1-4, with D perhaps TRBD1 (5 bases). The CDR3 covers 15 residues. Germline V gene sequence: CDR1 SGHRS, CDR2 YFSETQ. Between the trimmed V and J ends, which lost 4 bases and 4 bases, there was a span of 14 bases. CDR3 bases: TGCGCCAGCAGCGCAGGGCTCTTAGATAATGAAAAACTGTTTTTT. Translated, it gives CASSAGLLDNEKLFF.

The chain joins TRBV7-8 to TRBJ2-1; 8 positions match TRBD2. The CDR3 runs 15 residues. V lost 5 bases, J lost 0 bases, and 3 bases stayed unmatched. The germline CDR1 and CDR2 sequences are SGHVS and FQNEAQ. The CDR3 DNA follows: TGTGCCAGCAGCGGCGCGGGGGGCTCCTACAATGAGCAGTTCTTC. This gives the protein CASSGAGGSYNEQFF. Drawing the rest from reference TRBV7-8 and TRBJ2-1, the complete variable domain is GAGVSQSPRYKVAKRGQDVALRCDPISGHVSLFWYQQALGQGPEFLTYFQNEAQLDKSGLPSDRFFAERPEGSVSTLKIQRTQQEDSAVYLCASSGAGGSYNEQFFGPGTRLTVL.

DNA of the CDR3: TGTGCCAGCAGTTTCCTAGCGGGGTCAGGGCAGTCAGAGACCCAGTACTTC. This gives the protein CASSFLAGSGQSETQYF. This chain connects TRBV28 to TRBJ2-5; 9 bases agree with TRBD2. Per the germline V gene, CDR1 is MDHEN and CDR2 is SYDVKM. Trimming removed 3 bases from V and 4 bases from J; junction bases left unmatched: 12. This CDR3 comprises 17 residues. Supplemented by reference TRBV28 and TRBJ2-5, the full variable domain reads DVKVTQSSRYLVKRTGEKVFLECVQDMDHENMFWYRQDPGLGLRLIYFSYDVKMKEKGDIPEGYSVSREKKERFSLILESASTNQTSMYLCASSFLAGSGQSETQYFGPGTRLLVL.

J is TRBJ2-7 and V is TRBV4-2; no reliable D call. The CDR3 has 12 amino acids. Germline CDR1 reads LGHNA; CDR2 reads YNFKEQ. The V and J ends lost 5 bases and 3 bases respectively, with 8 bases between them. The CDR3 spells CASSSPNYEQYF. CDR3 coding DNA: TGTGCCAGCAGCTCACCCAACTACGAGCAGTACTTC.

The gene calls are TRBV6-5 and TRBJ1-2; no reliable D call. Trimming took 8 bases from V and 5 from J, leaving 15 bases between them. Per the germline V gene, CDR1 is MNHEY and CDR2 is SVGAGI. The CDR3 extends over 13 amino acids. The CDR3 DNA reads TGTGCCAGCCGGGGTGAGCTAAGGTATGGCTACACCTTC. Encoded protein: CASRGELRYGYTF.

As DNA, the CDR3 is TGTGCCAGCTCACCACCCGGGACAGGGGGCACAGATACGCAGTATTTT. It is translated as CASSPPGTGGTDTQYF. The V gene is TRBV18, the J gene TRBJ2-3; 10 nucleotides align to TRBD1. CDR3 length: 16 amino acids. V shed 0 bases, J shed 1 base, and the junction held 1 base outside the gene matches. Germline assignment: CDR1 KGHSH and CDR2 LQKENI.